What follows are 5 T cell receptor beta chains derived from one specimen sequenced in a study of blood T cell repertoires in COVID-19 (dated by TCRdb to about 2020). The library was obtained by the immunoSEQ multiplex PCR assay. TCRdb limited this immuneACCESS table to in-frame rearrangements with V and J called. A share of clones is missing; checked studies link under half to unresolved V genes, and the rest is unexplained. Present in this sample are some 270,000 clones, 75% to 90% of which were seen just once. The top ten constitute 3.5% to 5% of the sample. The sample taken for sequencing was peripheral blood. The receptors shown here come from a woman aged 40 to 50 who had recovered from COVID-19.

The chain has TRBV18 and TRBJ1-5; no definite D call. The CDR3 runs to 17 residues. Germline V gives CDR1 KGHSH, CDR2 LQKENI. V lost 4 bases, J lost 4 bases, and 20 bases lay in between. CDR3 in DNA: TGTGCCAGCTCACTGGTGAGGACTTTGACGGGGAATCAGCCCCAGCATTTT. Translated: CASSLVRTLTGNQPQHF.

V and J are TRBV6-5 and TRBJ1-5; D remains unclear. This CDR3 is 14 amino acids long. Germline V gene lookup returns CDR1 MNHEY and CDR2 SVGAGI. Trimming removed 8 bases from V and 1 base from J, with 12 bases in between. The CDR3 here is CASAEPGSNQPQHF. The CDR3 nucleotides read TGTGCCAGCGCTGAACCGGGGAGCAATCAGCCCCAGCATTTT.

The rearrangement links TRBV29-1 to TRBJ2-3, with 11 bases identical to TRBD2. In germline, CDR1 is SQVTM, CDR2 ANQGSEA. Trimming removed 6 bases from V and 0 bases from J; junction bases left unmatched: 5. The CDR3 extends over 15 amino acids. The CDR3 region has the DNA TGCAGCGTCCAAATAGCGGGGGGGAGCACAGATACGCAGTATTTT. The encoded protein is CSVQIAGGSTDTQYF.

Only a few counts were recorded for this clone. The chain is built from TRBV19 and TRBJ1-2; 8 bases map to TRBD1. This CDR3 comprises 14 residues. CDR1 and CDR2 (germline): LNHDA, SQIVND (reference sequence). V shed 6 bases, J shed 5 bases, and the junction held 8 bases outside the gene matches. In DNA form, the CDR3 reads TGTGCCAGTAGCACCTCGGACAGGGCATATGGCTACACCTTC. Translating it yields CASSTSDRAYGYTF. The entire variable domain, with the rest obtained from reference TRBV19 and TRBJ1-2, is as follows: DGGITQSPKYLFRKEGQNVTLSCEQNLNHDAMYWYRQDPGQGLRLIYYSQIVNDFQKGDIAEGYSVSREKKESFPLTVTSAQKNPTAFYLCASSTSDRAYGYTFGSGTRLTVV.

V and J are TRBV18 and TRBJ2-7, with 8 bases fitting TRBD1. Germline V CDR1 and CDR2: KGHSH, LQKENI. Unmatched junction bases numbered 11, after V lost 2 bases and J lost 5 bases. This CDR3 region has 16 residues. CDR3 nucleotides: TGTGCCAGCTCACCAGCAAATCGGGACAGGATCCACGAGCAGTACGTC. Its protein product is CASSPANRDRIHEQYV.